The 17 T cell receptor beta chains given below trace back to one sample, sequenced in a study of CD8+ T cells in alopecia areata. The authors extracted RNA and reverse transcribed it into cDNA as the sequencing template. The protocol was immunoSEQ multiplex PCR, while the TCRdb copy is restricted to in-frame clones and leaves out a portion. The sample records fewer than 90,000 clones, roughly 50% being singletons. The sequencing input was NKG2D-high CD8+ T cells sorted from blood. The receptor set was obtained from a human donor with alopecia areata.

The chain couples TRBV29-1 to TRBJ1-1, with TRBD1 matching 9 bases. The CDR3 consists of 13 residues. The V gene end was trimmed by 7 bases and the J gene end by 6 bases; junction bases not matched to a gene: 9. Per germline, CDR1 SQVTM and CDR2 ANQGSEA. CDR3 nucleotides: TGCAGCGCCACAGACAGGGGGGGGGCTGAAGCTTTCTTT. Translating gives CSATDRGGAEAFF.

This clone was seen a single time. V usage is TRBV4-1 and J usage is TRBJ2-7; no clear D gene. The germline CDR1 and CDR2 sequences are MGHRA and YSYEKL. The CDR3 covers 15 residues. With 2 bases removed from V and 4 bases from J, the gap between germline ends came to 15 bases. The CDR3 protein is CASSQTKDVLYEQYF. The DNA of the CDR3 is TGCGCCAGCAGCCAAACAAAAGACGTTCTTTACGAGCAGTACTTC.

The V call is TRBV25-1, the J call TRBJ2-7, with D unresolved. Deletions cut 5 bases from V and 4 bases from J, with 9 bases between. The CDR3 runs to 12 residues. Germline-derived CDR1 and CDR2 are MGHDK and SYGVNS. The CDR3 sequence: CASSPNQYEQYF. CDR3 nucleotides: TGTGCCAGCAGTCCCAACCAGTACGAGCAGTACTTC.

In this sample, this clone turned up many times. J is TRBJ2-1 and V is TRBV11-3; 9 bases match TRBD1. The CDR3 length is 15 residues. V was pared by 1 base and J by 7 bases, with 5 bases of the junction left unmatched. Germline lookup yields CDR1 SGHNT and CDR2 YENEEA. The CDR3 loop reads CASSLAAGQGNEQFF. Written as DNA, the CDR3 is TGTGCCAGCAGCTTAGCAGCCGGACAGGGGAATGAGCAGTTCTTC.

In nucleotides, the CDR3 is TGCGCCAGCAGCTCCTCCGGACTAGCGGATAACACCGGGGAGCTGTTTTTT. Its translation is CASSSSGLADNTGELFF. This chain joins TRBV5-1 and TRBJ2-2; 10 bases fit TRBD2. Germline CDR1 is SGHRS and CDR2 is YFSETQ. The J segment lost 2 bases and the V segment lost 3 bases, leaving 7 bases of the junction unmatched. The CDR3 covers 17 residues.

The chain is built from TRBV20-1 and TRBJ2-1, with D tentatively TRBD2 (5 bases). This CDR3 has 11 amino acids. Germline V CDR1 and CDR2: DFQATT, SNEGSKA (reference sequence). V was shortened by 0 bases and J by 10 bases, with 7 bases between the two germline ends. CDR3 protein: CSARDRGEQFF. As DNA, the CDR3 is TGCAGTGCTAGAGATCGAGGGGAGCAGTTCTTC.

This clone showed up just once. The genes are TRBV6-5 and TRBJ1-2; TRBD1 aligns across 7 bases. V gave up 6 bases and J gave up 4 bases; unmatched junction bases: 5. The germline V gene has CDR1 MNHEY and CDR2 SVGAGI. The CDR3 has 13 amino acids. The CDR3 nucleotides are TGTGCCAGCAGGCCCGGGACAGCCTATGGCTACACCTTC. This encodes CASRPGTAYGYTF.

Only one count was recorded for this clone. The chain uses TRBV27 and TRBJ2-3, with D possibly being TRBD2 (5 bases). The CDR3 runs to 14 residues. V dropped 7 bases and J dropped 2 bases, with 13 bases sitting between them. The germline CDR1 and CDR2 sequences are MNHEY and SMNVEV (reference sequence). The CDR3 coding sequence is TGTGCCAGCACCGGAGGAGACTCCACAGATACGCAGTATTTT. It translates to CASTGGDSTDTQYF.

This clone was counted once. V is TRBV5-1 and J is TRBJ2-5; D might be TRBD1 (6 bases). The J call may be incorrect, as the DNA end agrees better with TRBJ2-7. The germline CDR1 and CDR2 sequences are SGHRS and YFSETQ. The length of the CDR3 is 13 residues. CDR3 sequence reads: CASSLGTDYEQYF. CDR3 DNA sequence: TGCGCCAGCAGCTTGGGGACAGACTACGAGCAGTACTTC.

The J gene is TRBJ1-5, the V gene TRBV19; TRBD1 matches at 7 bases. This CDR3 is built from 16 residues. Unmatched junction bases numbered 12, after V lost 6 bases and J lost 4 bases. The germline gives CDR1 LNHDA, CDR2 SQIVND (reference sequence). In DNA, the CDR3 is TGTGCCAGTAGCCAGACAGGGATGGGATTAAATCAGCCCCAGCATTTT. Protein: CASSQTGMGLNQPQHF. Based on the CDR3 plus reference TRBV19 and TRBJ1-5, the full variable domain is DGGITQSPKYLFRKEGQNVTLSCEQNLNHDAMYWYRQDPGQGLRLIYYSQIVNDFQKGDIAEGYSVSREKKESFPLTVTSAQKNPTAFYLCASSQTGMGLNQPQHFGDGTRLSIL.

CDR3 loop: CASSNTGELFF. The CDR3 nucleotides are TGTGCCAGCAGTAACACCGGGGAGCTGTTTTTT. V and J are TRBV2 and TRBJ2-2; no firm D call. Trimming took 5 bases from V and 2 from J, leaving 0 bases between them. The germline CDR1 and CDR2 sequences are SNHLY and FYNNEI. The CDR3 is 11 residues long. The whole variable domain, remainder taken from reference TRBV2 and TRBJ2-2, is EPEVTQTPSHQVTQMGQEVILRCVPISNHLYFYWYRQILGQKVEFLVSFYNNEISEKSEIFDDQFSVERPDGSNFTLKIRSTKLEDSAMYFCASSNTGELFFGEGSRLTVL.

The J gene is TRBJ2-5, the V gene TRBV5-1, with D maybe TRBD2 (6 bases). The CDR3 extends over 14 amino acids. The V end was cut by 3 bases, the J end by 2 bases, with 11 bases between. Looked up from germline, CDR1 is SGHRS and CDR2 is YFSETQ. CDR3 in amino acids: CASSYSGGQETQYF. The CDR3 DNA reads TGCGCCAGCAGCTATAGCGGTGGTCAAGAGACCCAGTACTTC.

This clone was counted only a few times. V is TRBV29-1 and J is TRBJ2-3; D may be TRBD1 or TRBD2 (6 bases each). V lost 4 bases to trimming and J lost 4 bases, with 12 bases between them. Germline assignment: CDR1 SQVTM and CDR2 ANQGSEA. The CDR3 loop spans 13 amino acids. For the CDR3, the DNA is TGCAGCGTTGCGGGGGACAAGGCAGATACGCAGTATTTT. As protein: CSVAGDKADTQYF.

This clone appeared a few times. DNA of the CDR3: TGCAGCGTTGAAAATCCGCGGCGGGAAGGGTCCGGGGAGCTGTTTTTT. Translated, it gives CSVENPRREGSGELFF. This rearrangement joins TRBV29-1 to TRBJ2-2; TRBD2 might be the D (6 bases). The length of the CDR3 is 16 residues. Trimming removed 2 bases from V and 6 bases from J, with 19 bases in between. CDR1 is SQVTM, CDR2 ANQGSEA, per germline.

V and J are TRBV30 and TRBJ1-5; D is uncertain. CDR3 length equals 13 residues. V lost 2 bases and J lost 2, with 7 bases in between. Germline V CDR1 and CDR2: GTSNPN, SVGIG (reference sequence). CDR3 protein: CAWSSGGNQPQHF. The CDR3 bases are TGTGCCTGGAGTTCCGGGGGCAATCAGCCCCAGCATTTT.

This clone was detected only once. The chain recombines TRBV25-1 with TRBJ2-5; a weak D match, TRBD2 (5 bases). CDR1 is MGHDK, CDR2 SYGVNS, per germline. Trimming took 6 bases from V and 2 from J, leaving 13 bases between them. The CDR3 consists of 14 residues. The DNA for the CDR3 is TGTGCCAGCAGCAATCTAGGAGGACAAGAGACCCAGTACTTC. This codes for CASSNLGGQETQYF.

The sample holds one count of this clone. The V and J genes are TRBV30 and TRBJ1-1; the match to TRBD1 covers 11 bases. Germline CDR1 is GTSNPN and CDR2 is SVGIG (reference sequence). J was trimmed by 4 bases and V by 4 bases; bases with no gene match: 5. The CDR3 is 14 residues long. CDR3 protein: CAWNTGQGVTEAFF. CDR3 in DNA: TGTGCCTGGAACACGGGACAGGGGGTCACTGAAGCTTTCTTT.